These 13 T cell receptor beta chains came from one sample sequenced in a study of T cell responses to AZD1222 COVID-19 vaccine. Clones were sequenced by immunoSEQ multiplex PCR, and TCRdb holds only the in-frame ones, with some missing. The repertoire holds some 70,000 clones, 80% seen once, with about 14% in the top ten. The sequencing used peripheral blood, collected 28 days after the second AZD1222 dose. All receptors derive from an adult who received the AZD1222 COVID-19 vaccine.

This chain uses TRBV6-1 with TRBJ1-6; TRBD1 might be the D (5 bases). The CDR3 length is 15 residues. Germline CDR1 is MNHNS and CDR2 is SASEGT. V dropped 2 bases and J dropped 9 bases, with 14 bases sitting between them. The CDR3 is CASSEHHRSTSPLHF. CDR3 in DNA: TGTGCCAGCAGTGAACACCACAGGTCGACTTCACCCCTCCACTTT.

This rearrangement joins TRBV19 to TRBJ1-6, with TRBD1 identical over 11 bases. In germline, CDR1 is LNHDA, CDR2 SQIVND (reference sequence). V lost 7 bases to trimming and J lost 6 bases; unmatched junction nucleotides: 8. This CDR3 has 16 residues. CDR3 nucleotides: TGTGCCAGTACCGTGGACAGGGGGCAGTTTAATTCACCCCTCCACTTT. Encoded protein: CASTVDRGQFNSPLHF. The entire variable domain, with the rest obtained from reference TRBV19 and TRBJ1-6, is as follows: DGGITQSPKYLFRKEGQNVTLSCEQNLNHDAMYWYRQDPGQGLRLIYYSQIVNDFQKGDIAEGYSVSREKKESFPLTVTSAQKNPTAFYLCASTVDRGQFNSPLHFGNGTRLTVT.

This clone was seen only once. The chain has TRBV9 and TRBJ1-5; D call uncertain. Germline-derived CDR1 and CDR2 are SGDLS and YYNGEE. The germline V and J ends were trimmed by 7 bases and 1 base, with 6 bases remaining between them. This CDR3 contains 12 residues. As DNA, the CDR3 is TGTGCCAGCGGTCCGAGCAATCAGCCCCAGCATTTT. Its protein product is CASGPSNQPQHF. Supplemented by reference TRBV9 and TRBJ1-5, the full variable domain reads DSGVTQTPKHLITATGQRVTLRCSPRSGDLSVYWYQQSLDQGLQFLIQYYNGEERAKGNILERFSAQQFPDLHSELNLSSLELGDSALYFCASGPSNQPQHFGDGTRLSIL.

The chain is built from TRBV20-1 and TRBJ1-5; D might be TRBD1 (6 bases). Germline V gives CDR1 DFQATT, CDR2 SNEGSKA (reference sequence). This CDR3 comprises 16 residues. V dropped 3 bases and J dropped 3 bases, with 18 bases sitting between them. The CDR3 spells CSASWRGGPLNQPQHF. CDR3 coding DNA: TGCAGTGCTAGTTGGCGGGGGGGCCCACTCAATCAGCCCCAGCATTTT.

This sequence joins TRBV6-5 and TRBJ1-5, with 10 bases fitting TRBD1. CDR1 MNHEY and CDR2 SVGAGI come from the germline V gene. V gave up 6 bases and J gave up 4 bases; unmatched junction bases: 6. The CDR3 sequence is 15 residues long. CDR3 sequence (DNA): TGTGCCAGCAGGACCGACAGGGGGCAGAATCAGCCCCAGCATTTT. Protein sequence: CASRTDRGQNQPQHF.

The chain uses TRBV6-2 or TRBV6-3 and TRBJ1-1; possibly TRBD1 for D (5 bases). Germline-derived CDR1 and CDR2 are MNHEY and SVGEGT. The CDR3 has 13 amino acids. The V gene lost 6 bases and the J gene lost 1 base, with 9 bases spanning the gap. CDR3 sequence (DNA): TGTGCCAGCAGCCGAACAGGGAACACTGAAGCTTTCTTT. This encodes CASSRTGNTEAFF.

DNA for the CDR3: TGTGCCAGCTCACCACCGGGACAGGGATCGAGTGGCTACACCTTC. Its translation: CASSPPGQGSSGYTF. The V gene is TRBV18, the J gene TRBJ1-2, with 9 bases identical to TRBD1. The CDR3 extends over 15 amino acids. Germline-derived CDR1 and CDR2 are KGHSH and LQKENI. V gave up 0 bases and J gave up 7 bases; unmatched junction bases: 6.

The chain recombines TRBV6-5 with TRBJ2-7; the D gene could be TRBD1 or TRBD2 (7 bases each). Germline V gene lookup returns CDR1 MNHEY and CDR2 SVGAGI. This CDR3 comprises 14 residues. Trimming removed 6 bases from V and 6 bases from J, with 18 bases in between. The CDR3 sequence is CASRLMGRGGEQYF. Here the CDR3 DNA reads TGTGCCAGCAGACTCATGGGCAGGGGGGGCGAGCAGTACTTC.

This chain joins TRBV6-5 and TRBJ2-2, with 11 bases matching TRBD1. Trimming took 6 bases from V and 4 from J; bases not matched to a gene: 1. This CDR3 has 14 amino acids. CDR1 MNHEY and CDR2 SVGAGI come from the germline V gene. In DNA form, the CDR3 reads TGTGCCAGCAGCGGGACAGGGGGCACCGGGGAGCTGTTTTTT. Translation gives CASSGTGGTGELFF.

A single count supports this clone. The genes are TRBV29-1 and TRBJ1-1; D remains ambiguous. V was cut by 4 bases and J by 4 bases, with 13 bases left in between. Germline assignment: CDR1 SQVTM and CDR2 ANQGSEA. This CDR3 has 13 amino acids. This CDR3 is CSVVRNYGTEAFF. The DNA for the CDR3 is TGCAGCGTTGTTCGTAATTATGGCACTGAAGCTTTCTTT.

V and J are TRBV18 and TRBJ2-1, with D perhaps matching TRBD1 (6 bases). Trimming cost V 0 bases and J 4 bases, with 13 bases left between them. Germline V gene data show CDR1 as KGHSH and CDR2 as LQKENI. The CDR3 extends over 16 amino acids. The CDR3 bases are TGTGCCAGCTCACCACCTTTGGTACAGGGATACAATGAGCAGTTCTTC. It translates to CASSPPLVQGYNEQFF.

Here the CDR3 DNA reads TGTGCCAGTAGTGACCGGGACAGCGATAATTCACCCCTCCACTTT. Its translation is CASSDRDSDNSPLHF. The chain uses TRBV19 and TRBJ1-6, with TRBD1 matching over 7 bases. There are 15 residues in the CDR3. Trimming at V came to 5 bases and at J to 5 bases, leaving 6 bases not matched to a gene. The germline gives CDR1 LNHDA, CDR2 SQIVND (reference sequence).

CDR3 nucleotide sequence: TGCGCCAGCAGCCAAGTACTACGGGGGACTAATGAAAAACTGTTTTTT. The encoded protein is CASSQVLRGTNEKLFF. This chain uses TRBV4-1 with TRBJ1-4; D is perhaps TRBD1 (5 bases). The germline V gene has CDR1 MGHRA and CDR2 YSYEKL. V shed 1 base and J shed 2 bases, with 11 bases lying between them. The CDR3 extends over 16 amino acids.